This T cell receptor beta chain was obtained from a study of CD8+ T cells in alopecia areata. With regard to this clone: Antigen unknown.

Extracted from the samples, RNA was reverse transcribed into cDNA to serve as the sequencing template. Produced via immunoSEQ multiplex PCR; TCRdb's table is partial and in-frame only. The table has 98,000 or so clones, approximately 59% seen once. Separation by sorting yielded CD4+ and CD8+ T cells from PBMCs. Study-wide points: Clarity of TCR sharing across patients fell short of that in mice, possibly HLA-related. Greater clonality was observed in lesional scalp samples, especially alopecia totalis/universalis, versus normal scalp.

Germline-derived CDR1 and CDR2 are MGHRA and YSYEKL. The CDR3 runs to 14 residues. Trimming took off 4 bases at V and 0 bases at J, with 7 bases between the two ends. The sequencing sample was made of CD8+ T cells sorted from blood. The V call is TRBV4-1, the J call TRBJ1-5, with no clear D. The TCR originated in a human donor in good health. The CDR3 loop is CASSRLSSNQPQHF. The CDR3 DNA is TGCGCCAGCAGCCGGTTGAGTAGCAATCAGCCCCAGCATTTT.